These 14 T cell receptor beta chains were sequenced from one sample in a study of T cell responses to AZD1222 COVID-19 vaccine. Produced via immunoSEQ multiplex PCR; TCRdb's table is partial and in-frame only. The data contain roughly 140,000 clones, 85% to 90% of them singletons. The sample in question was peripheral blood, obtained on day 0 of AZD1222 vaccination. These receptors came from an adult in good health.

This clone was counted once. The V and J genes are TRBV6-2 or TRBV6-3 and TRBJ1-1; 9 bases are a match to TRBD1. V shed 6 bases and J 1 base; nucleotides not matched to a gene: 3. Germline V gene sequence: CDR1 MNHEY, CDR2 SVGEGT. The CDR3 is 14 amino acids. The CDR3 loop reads CASSVQGANTEAFF. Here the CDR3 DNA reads TGTGCCAGCAGCGTACAGGGGGCGAACACTGAAGCTTTCTTT.

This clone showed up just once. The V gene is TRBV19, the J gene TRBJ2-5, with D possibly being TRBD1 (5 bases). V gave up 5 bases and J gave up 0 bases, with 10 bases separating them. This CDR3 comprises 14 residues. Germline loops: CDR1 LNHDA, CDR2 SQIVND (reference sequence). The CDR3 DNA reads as TGTGCCAGTAGTTTCGGACAAGACCAAGAGACCCAGTACTTC. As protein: CASSFGQDQETQYF.

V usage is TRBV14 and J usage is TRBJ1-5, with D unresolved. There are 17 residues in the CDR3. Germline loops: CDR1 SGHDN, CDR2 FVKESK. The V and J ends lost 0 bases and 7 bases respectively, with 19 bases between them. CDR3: CASSQDRTGSPRQPQHF. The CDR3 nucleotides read TGTGCCAGCAGCCAAGATCGGACCGGCAGTCCAAGGCAGCCCCAGCATTTT.

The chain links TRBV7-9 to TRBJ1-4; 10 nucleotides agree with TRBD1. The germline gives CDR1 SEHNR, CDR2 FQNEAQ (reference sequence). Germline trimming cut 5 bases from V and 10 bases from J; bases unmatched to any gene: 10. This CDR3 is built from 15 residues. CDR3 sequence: CASSLSGDRGGKLFF. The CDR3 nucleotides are TGTGCCAGCAGCCTTTCAGGGGACAGGGGTGGAAAACTGTTTTTT.

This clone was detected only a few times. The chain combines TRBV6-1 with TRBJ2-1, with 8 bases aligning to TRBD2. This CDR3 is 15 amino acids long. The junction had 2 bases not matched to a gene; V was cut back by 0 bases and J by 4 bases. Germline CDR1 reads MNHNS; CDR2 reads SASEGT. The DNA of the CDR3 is TGTGCCAGCAGTGAAGCGGGACTAGGTTACAATGAGCAGTTCTTC. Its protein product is CASSEAGLGYNEQFF.

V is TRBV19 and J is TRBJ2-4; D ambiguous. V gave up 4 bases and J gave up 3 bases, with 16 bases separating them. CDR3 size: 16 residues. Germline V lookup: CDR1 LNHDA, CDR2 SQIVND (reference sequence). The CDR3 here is CASSKTQPRGKNIQYF. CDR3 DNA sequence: TGTGCCAGTAGTAAGACGCAACCCCGTGGCAAAAACATTCAGTACTTC.

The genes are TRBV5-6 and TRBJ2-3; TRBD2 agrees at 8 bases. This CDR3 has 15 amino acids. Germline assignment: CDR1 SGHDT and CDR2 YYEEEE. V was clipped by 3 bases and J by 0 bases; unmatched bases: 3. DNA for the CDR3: TGTGCCAGCAGCTCCCCTAGCGGGAGCACAGATACGCAGTATTTT. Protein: CASSSPSGSTDTQYF.

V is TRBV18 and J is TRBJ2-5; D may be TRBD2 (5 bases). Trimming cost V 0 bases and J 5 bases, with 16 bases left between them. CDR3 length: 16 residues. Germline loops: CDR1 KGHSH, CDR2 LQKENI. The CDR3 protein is CASSPPRARSGETQYF. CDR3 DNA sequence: TGTGCCAGCTCACCACCGAGGGCTCGTAGTGGGGAGACCCAGTACTTC.

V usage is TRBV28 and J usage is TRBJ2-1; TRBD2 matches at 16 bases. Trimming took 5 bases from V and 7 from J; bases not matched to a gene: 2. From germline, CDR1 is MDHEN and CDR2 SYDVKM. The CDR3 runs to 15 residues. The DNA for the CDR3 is TGTGCCAGCAGTATGGGACTAGCGGGAGGGAATGAGCAGTTCTTC. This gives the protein CASSMGLAGGNEQFF.

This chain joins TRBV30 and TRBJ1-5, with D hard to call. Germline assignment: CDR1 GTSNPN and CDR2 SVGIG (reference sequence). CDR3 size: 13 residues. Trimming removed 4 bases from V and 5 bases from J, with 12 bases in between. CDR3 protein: CAWTAGLDQPQHF. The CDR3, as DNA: TGTGCCTGGACAGCGGGGTTGGATCAGCCCCAGCATTTT.

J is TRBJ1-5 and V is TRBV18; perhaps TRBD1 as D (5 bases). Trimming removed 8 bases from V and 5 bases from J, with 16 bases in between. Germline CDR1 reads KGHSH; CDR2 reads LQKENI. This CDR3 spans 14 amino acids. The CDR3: CASGSGGSDQPQHF. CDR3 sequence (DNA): TGTGCCAGCGGAAGTGGGGGGTCGGATCAGCCCCAGCATTTT. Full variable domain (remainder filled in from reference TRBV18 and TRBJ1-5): NAGVMQNPRHLVRRRGQEARLRCSPMKGHSHVYWYRQLPEEGLKFMVYLQKENIIDESGMPKERFSAEFPKEGPSILRIQQVVRGDSAAYFCASGSGGSDQPQHFGDGTRLSIL.

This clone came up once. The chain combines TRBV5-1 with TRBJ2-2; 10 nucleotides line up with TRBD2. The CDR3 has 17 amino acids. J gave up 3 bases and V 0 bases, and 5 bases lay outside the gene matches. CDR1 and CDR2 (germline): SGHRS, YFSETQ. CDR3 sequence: CASSLASGGIYTGELFF. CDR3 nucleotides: TGCGCCAGCAGCTTGGCTAGCGGGGGAATTTACACCGGGGAGCTGTTTTTT.

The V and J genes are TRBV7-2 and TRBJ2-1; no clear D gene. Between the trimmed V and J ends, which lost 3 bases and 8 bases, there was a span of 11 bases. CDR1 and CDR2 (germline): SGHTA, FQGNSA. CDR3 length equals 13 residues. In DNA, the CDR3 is TGTGCCAGCAGCTTCTCCGGGTCTTATGAGCAGTTCTTC. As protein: CASSFSGSYEQFF.

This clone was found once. CDR3 coding DNA: TGTGCCAGTAGTAGCGCGGGAGGCGGTTACGAGCAGTACTTC. Protein product: CASSSAGGGYEQYF. This chain connects TRBV19 to TRBJ2-7, with TRBD2 identical over 8 bases. J gave up 4 bases and V 4 bases, and 6 bases lay outside the gene matches. The germline CDR1 and CDR2 sequences are LNHDA and SQIVND (reference sequence). The CDR3 contains 14 residues.